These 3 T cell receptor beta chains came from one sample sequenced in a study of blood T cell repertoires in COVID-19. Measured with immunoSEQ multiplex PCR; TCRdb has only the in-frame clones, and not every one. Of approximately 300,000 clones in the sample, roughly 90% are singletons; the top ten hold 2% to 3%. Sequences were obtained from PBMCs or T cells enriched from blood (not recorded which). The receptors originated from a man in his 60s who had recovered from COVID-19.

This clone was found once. In DNA form, the CDR3 reads TGTGCCTGGAGTGTTCAACTCACGGGTGGCTACACCTTC. It codes for CAWSVQLTGGYTF. The chain is built from TRBV30 and TRBJ1-2; D uncertain. Trimming took 0 bases from V and 7 from J, leaving 12 bases between them. Germline V gene lookup returns CDR1 GTSNPN and CDR2 SVGIG (reference sequence). The length of the CDR3 is 13 residues.

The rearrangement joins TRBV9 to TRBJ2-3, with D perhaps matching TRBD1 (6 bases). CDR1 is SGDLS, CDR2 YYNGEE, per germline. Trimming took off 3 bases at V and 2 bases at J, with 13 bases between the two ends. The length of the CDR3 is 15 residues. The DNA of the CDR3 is TGTGCCAGCAGCGCTTCCGGACAGTTCACAGATACGCAGTATTTT. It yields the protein CASSASGQFTDTQYF.

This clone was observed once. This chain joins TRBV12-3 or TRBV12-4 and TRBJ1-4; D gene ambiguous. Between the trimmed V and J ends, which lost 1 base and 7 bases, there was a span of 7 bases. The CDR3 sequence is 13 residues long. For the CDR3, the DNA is TGTGCCAGCAGTTTAGGAATTAGTGAAAAACTGTTTTTT. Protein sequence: CASSLGISEKLFF.